This TCR beta chain comes out of a study of blood T cell repertoires in COVID-19. Study-level information: The analysed material was cDNA or gDNA that came from T cells, B-cell-depleted T cells, or PBMCs.

Per the germline V gene, CDR1 is LGHDT and CDR2 is YNNKEL (reference sequence). Losses at the gene ends were 3 bases for V and 7 bases for J; bases not matched to a gene: 5. This CDR3 has 14 amino acids. The repertoire was sequenced with immunoSEQ multiplex PCR; TCRdb's copy has only in-frame clones and lacks some. The sample yields about 59,000 clones, about 93% seen once. What was sequenced was peripheral blood. The source is a man older than 75 with acute or convalescent COVID-19. V is TRBV3-1 (or the pseudogene TRBV3-2) and J is TRBJ1-2; 10 bases are shared with TRBD1. The CDR3 DNA reads as TGTGCCAGCAGCCAGCCGGACAGGGGGGGTGGCTACACCTTC. Amino acid sequence: CASSQPDRGGGYTF.